Each of the 12 T cell receptor beta chains below was sequenced from the same sample in a study of cytomegalovirus exposure and HLA in healthy donors. Researchers ran the PCR with 60 Vbeta and 13 Jbeta primers. This table comes from immunoSEQ multiplex PCR, and its TCRdb copy is limited to in-frame clones, with some not included. This sample has about 98,000 clones; over 60% occur once, and the top ten carry 8.5% to 10%. The sequencing sample was made of PBMCs. These receptors were taken from a male donor in good health and CMV-seropositive.

This chain links TRBV7-6 with TRBJ2-2, with D possibly TRBD2 on 5 matching bases. Germline V lookup: CDR1 SGHVS, CDR2 FNYEAQ. Trimming left V 0 bases short and J 7 bases short, with 12 bases between. The CDR3 is made up of 15 amino acids. The CDR3 nucleotides read TGTGCCAGCAGCTTAGCGGGAGAGATGGACGGGGAGCTGTTTTTT. It is translated as CASSLAGEMDGELFF.

The chain links TRBV28 to TRBJ2-5; 10 nucleotides match TRBD2. Germline values: CDR1 MDHEN, CDR2 SYDVKM. This CDR3 contains 16 residues. The V gene end was trimmed by 2 bases and the J gene end by 4 bases; junction bases not matched to a gene: 7. In DNA, the CDR3 is TGTGCCAGCAGTTTAAATCTAGCGGGAGTGAGAGAGACCCAGTACTTC. This translates into CASSLNLAGVRETQYF. The variable domain in full, completed from reference TRBV28 and TRBJ2-5, reads DVKVTQSSRYLVKRTGEKVFLECVQDMDHENMFWYRQDPGLGLRLIYFSYDVKMKEKGDIPEGYSVSREKKERFSLILESASTNQTSMYLCASSLNLAGVRETQYFGPGTRLLVL.

In its sample, this clone was seen a few times. The chain recombines TRBV4-2 with TRBJ1-5; D is uncertain. V was trimmed by 3 bases and J by 1 base, leaving 13 bases between them. This CDR3 region has 16 residues. Germline-derived CDR1 and CDR2 are LGHNA and YNFKEQ. The CDR3 region has the DNA TGTGCCAGCAGCCATTCAACCGGGGAAAGCAATCAGCCCCAGCATTTT. It codes for CASSHSTGESNQPQHF.

The chain combines TRBV28 with TRBJ2-3; 11 nucleotides align to TRBD2. The V and J ends lost 5 bases and 5 bases, in that order; junction bases with no gene match: 9. Germline V lookup: CDR1 MDHEN, CDR2 SYDVKM. The CDR3 runs to 16 residues. The CDR3 reads CASSPDSGRARDTQYF. CDR3 in DNA: TGTGCCAGCAGTCCAGATAGCGGGAGGGCCAGAGATACGCAGTATTTT.

This clone was observed a single time. The chain couples TRBV27 to TRBJ2-1; TRBD2 matches at 7 bases. The CDR3 length is 17 residues. From germline, CDR1 is MNHEY and CDR2 SMNVEV (reference sequence). V lost 6 bases, J lost 0 bases, and 11 bases stayed unmatched. The CDR3 DNA is TGTGCCAGCAGGTGGTTTTGGGGGGGAAGCTCCTACAATGAGCAGTTCTTC. This gives the protein CASRWFWGGSSYNEQFF.

J is TRBJ2-5 and V is TRBV4-1; 7 nucleotides match TRBD2. The ends lost 2 bases at V and 4 bases at J; junction bases unmatched: 13. The CDR3 sequence is 17 residues long. The germline V gene encodes CDR1 MGHRA and CDR2 YSYEKL. The CDR3 loop reads CASSQREAGAFIETQYF. CDR3 in DNA: TGCGCCAGCAGCCAACGAGAGGCGGGAGCTTTTATAGAGACCCAGTACTTC.

This clone was seen more than once but under ten times. The CDR3 region is CASRGERLKSSGANVLTF. For the CDR3, the DNA is TGTGCCAGCAGAGGAGAGAGACTTAAGAGCTCTGGGGCCAACGTCCTGACTTTC. The gene calls are TRBV2 and TRBJ2-6; no clear D. This CDR3 region has 18 residues. The germline V gene has CDR1 SNHLY and CDR2 FYNNEI. Trimming left V 6 bases short and J 0 bases short, with 18 bases between.

The chain joins TRBV5-1 to TRBJ2-2, with TRBD1 matching 7 bases. CDR1 is SGHRS, CDR2 YFSETQ, per germline. The CDR3 runs to 17 residues. The ends lost 3 bases at V and 2 bases at J; junction bases unmatched: 10. Here the CDR3 reads CASSSAQDRHNTGELFF. The CDR3 DNA reads as TGCGCCAGCAGCTCTGCCCAGGACAGGCACAACACCGGGGAGCTGTTTTTT.

V usage is TRBV7-8 and J usage is TRBJ1-4; D might be TRBD1 (5 bases). There are 14 residues in the CDR3. Germline lookup yields CDR1 SGHVS and CDR2 FQNEAQ. Trimming took 2 bases from V and 3 from J, leaving 7 bases between them. Written as DNA, the CDR3 is TGTGCCAGCAGCTTACGGGACTCTAATGAAAAACTGTTTTTT. Translating gives CASSLRDSNEKLFF.

V and J are TRBV19 and TRBJ1-1; unclear D gene. The CDR3 runs 14 residues. V lost 4 bases, J lost 2 bases, and 11 bases lay in between. The germline gives CDR1 LNHDA, CDR2 SQIVND (reference sequence). This chain's CDR3 is CASSTRNSNTEAFF. The CDR3 DNA reads TGTGCCAGTAGTACGAGGAACTCTAACACTGAAGCTTTCTTT.

V and J are TRBV10-3 and TRBJ1-2, with D hard to call. Trimming removed 3 bases at V and 8 bases at J, with 19 bases between. CDR3 length: 15 residues. Germline V lookup: CDR1 ENHRY, CDR2 SYGVKD. The CDR3: CAISDRTPGSRGYTF. The CDR3 region has the DNA TGTGCCATCAGTGACCGAACGCCGGGTTCAAGGGGCTACACCTTC.

The chain uses TRBV10-3 and TRBJ1-3; D unresolved. The V gene's germline CDR1 is ENHRY and CDR2 SYGVKD. V was clipped by 5 bases and J by 0 bases, with 11 bases between them. The CDR3 is 15 amino acids. Here the CDR3 DNA reads TGTGCCATCAGTCCCCAACAGAGCTCTGGAAACACCATATATTTT. Protein: CAISPQQSSGNTIYF.